This T cell receptor (beta chain) derives from a study of OX40 agonist ivuxolimab in advanced cancers. Regarding the complete study: Ivuxolimab was a fully human IgG2 agonistic monoclonal antibody targeting the costimulatory receptor OX40 (CD134). Intravenous ivuxolimab was administered to patients every 2 weeks at six dose levels: 0.01, 0.1, 0.3, 1.5, 3 and 10 mg/kg. Of the approximately 54 dose-escalation patients, hepatocellular carcinoma was present in about 20, melanoma in some 15, renal cell carcinoma in 9 and head and neck cancer in 9. In the dose-escalation cohort, 65% to 85% of patients were male, and the mean age was roughly 60 years with a range of about 23 to 79. Patients were allowed to have had prior anti-PD-1, anti-PD-L1 or anti-CTLA-4 therapy, and around two fifths of the dose-escalation patients had been treated with checkpoint inhibitors. Partial responses occurred in three dose-escalation patients: two with cutaneous melanoma and one with hepatocellular carcinoma. The point of sequencing TCRbeta in the periphery was to test whether ivuxolimab changed TCR sequence diversity and drove clonal T-cell expansion. The paper covers the monotherapy dose-escalation part of the phase I ivuxolimab trial, which included N ≈ 50 patients.

In regard to this clone: Its cognate antigen has yet to be identified. No much larger clone is present one base from it, and per-base qualities are unavailable.

Study-level results and caveats: On average, CD8+ T cells showed more expanded clones than CD4+ T cells after ivuxolimab. The antigen specificity of the peripheral T cells that underwent clonal expansion was not determined. At doses from 0.1 to 3.0 mg/kg, clonal expansion was seen in both CD4+ and CD8+ blood T cells between baseline and week 6. In partial responders in the 0.1-3.0 mg/kg groups, normalized peripheral clonal expansion was found to be among the lowest, especially among CD8+ T cells. Low levels of normalized T-cell clonal expansion were also shown by some nonresponding patients.

The junction shows trimming of 3 bases on V and 4 bases on J, plus 13 bases between the germline ends. CDR1 and CDR2, per the germline V gene (reference sequence), are SEHNR and FQNEAQ. Counted from cysteine to phenylalanine, this CDR3 has 15 amino acids. Just the 45-base CDR3 DNA is kept, in frame starting at base 1. For sequencing of the TCRbeta CDR3 region, genomic DNA was extracted from the sorted cells. TCRbeta CDR3 regions were sequenced using the immunoSEQ Assay. TCRdb retrieved this table from immuneACCESS and kept in-frame rearrangements only. Not all clones are present; in checked studies, unresolved V genes account for under half, and no reason is known for the remainder. The sample table holds 65,000 to 95,000 clones, of which about nine tenths were seen once. Together, the top ten hold 6.2% of the sample. Patients with a history of autoimmune disease or receiving systemic immunosuppression were excluded from the trial. Peripheral blood for TCR sequencing was collected from all dose cohorts at baseline, on cycle 4 day 1, and on cycle 7 day 1. Samples came from an open-label, multicenter, first-in-human phase I dose-escalation trial of ivuxolimab. Adults with locally advanced or metastatic head and neck squamous cell, hepatocellular, melanoma or renal cell carcinoma were enrolled in the trial. Before TCR sequencing, CD4+ T cells and CD8+ T cells from peripheral blood were sorted into separate populations.

The receptor chain draws on TRBV7-9 and TRBJ2-1, with TRBD2 tentatively as D gene (6 bases match). The TCR originated in an adult with an advanced solid tumor such as melanoma, head and neck, liver or kidney cancer. The source was CD4+ or CD8+ T cells sorted from blood, collected in a trial of the OX40 agonist ivuxolimab. The CDR3 corresponds to CASSFPSGRYNEQFF. The nucleotides are TGTGCCAGCAGCTTCCCCAGCGGGCGATACAATGAGCAGTTCTTC.